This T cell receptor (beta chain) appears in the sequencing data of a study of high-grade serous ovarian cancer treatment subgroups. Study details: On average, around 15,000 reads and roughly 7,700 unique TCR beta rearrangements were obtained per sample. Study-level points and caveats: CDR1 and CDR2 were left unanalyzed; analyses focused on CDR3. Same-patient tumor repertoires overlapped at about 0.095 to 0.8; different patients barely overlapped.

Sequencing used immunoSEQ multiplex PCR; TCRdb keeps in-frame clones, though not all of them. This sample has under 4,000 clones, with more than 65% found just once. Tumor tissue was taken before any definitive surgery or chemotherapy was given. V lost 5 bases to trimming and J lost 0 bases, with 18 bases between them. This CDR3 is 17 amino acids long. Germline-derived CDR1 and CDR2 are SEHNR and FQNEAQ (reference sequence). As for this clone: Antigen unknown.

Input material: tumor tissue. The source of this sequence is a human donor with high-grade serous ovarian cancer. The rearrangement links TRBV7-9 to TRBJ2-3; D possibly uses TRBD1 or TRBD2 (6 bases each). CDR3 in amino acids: CASSGGVRGLSTDTQYF. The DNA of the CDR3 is TGTGCCAGCAGCGGAGGGGTCAGGGGCCTTAGCACAGATACGCAGTATTTT.